The 25 T cell receptor beta chains below all came from one sample that was sequenced in a study of blood T cell repertoires in COVID-19 (TCRdb year 2020). The library was obtained by the immunoSEQ multiplex PCR assay. TCRdb provides this immuneACCESS table in a form limited to in-frame rearrangements. Some clones are lacking; in checked studies, under half of them reflect an unresolved V gene, and why the rest are absent is not known. The sample table contains just under 95,000 clones; only one count was recorded for around 81% of them. The top ten clones comprise roughly 8.6% of the sample. Specimen: peripheral blood. The receptor set was obtained from a man aged 50 or older who had recovered from COVID-19.

The J gene is TRBJ1-4, the V gene TRBV7-2; 10 bases fit TRBD1. The CDR3 is made up of 14 amino acids. The junction had 1 base not matched to a gene; V was cut back by 5 bases and J by 4 bases. Looked up from germline, CDR1 is SGHTA and CDR2 is FQGNSA. As DNA, the CDR3 is TGTGCCAGCAGCCGGACAGGGGGTAATGAAAAACTGTTTTTT. The encoded protein is CASSRTGGNEKLFF. Full variable domain (remainder filled in from reference TRBV7-2 and TRBJ1-4): GAGVSQSPSNKVTEKGKDVELRCDPISGHTALYWYRQSLGQGLEFLIYFQGNSAPDKSGLPSDRFSAERTGGSVSTLTIQRTQQEDSAVYLCASSRTGGNEKLFFGSGTQLSVL.

The sample holds many counts of this clone. This chain connects TRBV6-6 to TRBJ1-5, with no clear D. The CDR3 sequence is 16 residues long. Germline CDR1 and CDR2: MNHNY and SVGAGI (reference sequence). V gave up 3 bases and J gave up 2 bases, with 14 bases separating them. The CDR3 sequence: CASSYYGSQGNQPQHF. CDR3 DNA sequence: TGTGCCAGCAGTTATTACGGCTCTCAGGGCAATCAGCCCCAGCATTTT.

V is TRBV7-2 and J is TRBJ2-3, with a weak D call TRBD1 (5 bases). Germline V gene sequence: CDR1 SGHTA, CDR2 FQGNSA. CDR3 length: 14 amino acids. Between the trimmed V and J ends, which lost 5 bases and 1 base, there was a span of 10 bases. Written as DNA, the CDR3 is TGTGCCAGCAGCCCCAGGGCGCGCACAGATACGCAGTATTTT. Its translation: CASSPRARTDTQYF.

The count of this clone is one. The rearrangement links TRBV28 to TRBJ1-6; 7 nucleotides line up with TRBD1. This CDR3 has 14 amino acids. CDR1 and CDR2 from the germline V gene are MDHEN and SYDVKM. V lost 6 bases to trimming and J lost 4 bases; unmatched junction nucleotides: 3. CDR3 coding DNA: TGTGCCAGCAGCTCGACAGGGTATAATTCACCCCTCCACTTT. Protein sequence: CASSSTGYNSPLHF.

The rearrangement joins TRBV5-1 to TRBJ1-6; the D gene is possibly TRBD1 (6 bases). V dropped 0 bases and J dropped 8 bases, with 15 bases sitting between them. The CDR3 extends over 16 amino acids. Germline CDR1 and CDR2: SGHRS and YFSETQ. In DNA, the CDR3 is TGCGCCAGCAGCTTGGCGGGGGGGCGAGGAGATTCACCCCTCCACTTT. As protein: CASSLAGGRGDSPLHF.

As concerns this clone: Given a much more abundant clone one base away, this may be a read error. V gene TRBV6-5 combines with J gene TRBJ2-7; 9 positions agree with TRBD1. The CDR3 extends over 13 amino acids. The V gene end was trimmed by 5 bases and the J gene end by 4 bases; junction bases not matched to a gene: 3. CDR1 is MNHEY and CDR2 is SVGAGI in the germline V gene. CDR3 DNA: TGTGCCAGCAGTACCGGGACAGGGTACGAGCAGTACTTC. This codes for CASSTGTGYEQYF.

This chain connects TRBV4-1 to TRBJ1-1; 7 bases agree with TRBD1. Per germline, CDR1 MGHRA and CDR2 YSYEKL. Trimming removed 2 bases from V and 5 bases from J; junction bases left unmatched: 8. The CDR3 is made up of 15 amino acids. In DNA, the CDR3 is TGCGCCAGCAGCCAAACAGGGGCGGAAGGAACTGAAGCTTTCTTT. This sequence encodes CASSQTGAEGTEAFF.

This chain joins TRBV5-1 and TRBJ1-6; D might be TRBD1 (6 bases). The germline V and J ends were trimmed by 1 base and 8 bases, with 10 bases remaining between them. Germline V gene sequence: CDR1 SGHRS, CDR2 YFSETQ. CDR3 length equals 14 residues. The CDR3 protein is CASSLWGQDSPLHF. DNA for the CDR3: TGCGCCAGCAGCTTGTGGGGGCAGGATTCACCCCTCCACTTT.

The chain couples TRBV28 to TRBJ1-2, with D unresolved. The CDR3 is made up of 13 amino acids. CDR1 and CDR2 from the germline V gene are MDHEN and SYDVKM. V lost 5 bases and J 4 bases, leaving 11 bases between the germline ends. CDR3 in DNA: TGTGCCAGCAGTGGGTCGCGCGGCTATGGCTACACCTTC. It encodes CASSGSRGYGYTF.

The chain couples TRBV20-1 to TRBJ1-1; no firm D call. CDR1 is DFQATT and CDR2 is SNEGSKA in the germline V gene (reference sequence). V was pared by 5 bases and J by 1 base, with 5 bases between. The CDR3 length is 11 residues. The CDR3 region has the DNA TGCAGTGCTCTATGGAACACTGAAGCTTTCTTT. This encodes CSALWNTEAFF.

This clone was recorded a few times. The chain links TRBV5-6 to TRBJ2-2, with 7 bases fitting TRBD1. Germline V lookup: CDR1 SGHDT, CDR2 YYEEEE. The CDR3 runs to 16 residues. V shed 5 bases, J shed 1 base, and the junction held 8 bases outside the gene matches. CDR3 DNA: TGTGCCAGCAGAAGAGGCTGGACAGGGAACACCGGGGAGCTGTTTTTT. Translating it yields CASRRGWTGNTGELFF.

V usage is TRBV10-3 and J usage is TRBJ2-1; D is uncertain. The CDR3 runs to 12 residues. Germline V gene data show CDR1 as ENHRY and CDR2 as SYGVKD. The V gene lost 2 bases and the J gene lost 4 bases, with 3 bases spanning the gap. CDR3 in DNA: TGTGCCATCAGTGAGCCTTACAATGAGCAGTTCTTC. Translating it yields CAISEPYNEQFF.

Comment on this clone: Other DNA sequences from this sample encode an identical CDR3 as well. This chain links TRBV18 with TRBJ1-1; TRBD1 matches 9 bases. The germline gives CDR1 KGHSH, CDR2 LQKENI. CDR3 size: 15 residues. The V gene end was trimmed by 0 bases and the J gene end by 1 base; junction bases not matched to a gene: 0. This chain's CDR3 is CASSPPTGGNTEAFF. CDR3 DNA: TGTGCCAGCTCACCACCGACAGGGGGGAACACTGAAGCTTTCTTT.

The rearrangement joins TRBV6-2 or TRBV6-3 to TRBJ1-1; possibly TRBD1 for D (5 bases). The CDR3 totals 13 residues. V dropped 3 bases and J dropped 5 bases, with 10 bases sitting between them. Germline V gives CDR1 MNHEY, CDR2 SVGEGT. The CDR3, as DNA: TGTGCCAGCAGTTATGGTAGGGGAACTGAAGCTTTCTTT. Encoded protein: CASSYGRGTEAFF.

The V call is TRBV6-6, the J call TRBJ1-3, with D unresolved. Trimming left V 5 bases short and J 0 bases short, with 17 bases between. The CDR3 is 17 residues long. CDR1 is MNHNY and CDR2 is SVGAGI in the germline V gene (reference sequence). In nucleotides, the CDR3 is TGTGCCAGCAGTCGATCGATGCCCAGAAACTCTGGAAACACCATATATTTT. This encodes CASSRSMPRNSGNTIYF.

This clone was counted between two and nine times. The gene calls are TRBV2 and TRBJ1-3, with D possibly being TRBD1 (6 bases). Trimming cost V 7 bases and J 0 bases, with 19 bases left between them. Germline values: CDR1 SNHLY, CDR2 FYNNEI. CDR3 length: 17 residues. CDR3 region: CASTTGQTGISGNTIYF. CDR3 nucleotide sequence: TGTGCCAGCACCACCGGACAGACAGGAATCTCTGGAAACACCATATATTTT.

The sample holds a few counts of this clone. This chain connects TRBV5-1 to TRBJ2-3, with 9 bases lining up with TRBD2. V shed 6 bases and J 3 bases; nucleotides not matched to a gene: 5. The CDR3 length is 14 residues. Germline V gene data show CDR1 as SGHRS and CDR2 as YFSETQ. The CDR3 region has the DNA TGCGCCAGCATCTCAGGACTAGCGACAGATACGCAGTATTTT. Amino acid sequence: CASISGLATDTQYF.

This sequence joins TRBV29-1 and TRBJ1-2, with TRBD1 as a possible D gene (5 bases). CDR3 length: 14 amino acids. Looked up from germline, CDR1 is SQVTM and CDR2 is ANQGSEA. V gave up 4 bases and J gave up 8 bases, with 20 bases separating them. The CDR3 nucleotides are TGCAGCGTTGGCCCAAGGGGTAAGGGAAACGGCTACACCTTC. It encodes CSVGPRGKGNGYTF.

This chain uses TRBV28 with TRBJ1-2, with 7 bases identical to TRBD1. Trimming at V came to 6 bases and at J to 7 bases, leaving 11 bases not matched to a gene. The CDR3 has 14 residues. Germline assignment: CDR1 MDHEN and CDR2 SYDVKM. The CDR3, as DNA: TGTGCCAGCAGACGCCAGACAGGGATCGGTGGCTACACCTTC. Translating it yields CASRRQTGIGGYTF.

V and J are TRBV30 and TRBJ2-3, with 9 positions matching TRBD2. Germline V gene lookup returns CDR1 GTSNPN and CDR2 SVGIG (reference sequence). The junction had 11 bases not matched to a gene; V was cut back by 3 bases and J by 7 bases. This CDR3 has 15 residues. CDR3 bases: TGTGCCTGGAGGGCCAGCGGGGGGTTGGTGTATACGCAGTATTTT. Protein product: CAWRASGGLVYTQYF.

V is TRBV9 and J is TRBJ2-3; D gene ambiguous. The CDR3 is 17 residues long. V was cut by 0 bases and J by 1 base, with 15 bases left in between. CDR1 is SGDLS, CDR2 YYNGEE, per germline. The CDR3 sequence is CASSVGPGFGGTDTQYF. Written as DNA, the CDR3 is TGTGCCAGCAGCGTAGGCCCCGGGTTCGGCGGCACAGATACGCAGTATTTT.

The chain uses TRBV5-4 and TRBJ2-5; D not resolved. Trimming removed 1 base at V and 3 bases at J, with 4 bases between. Looked up from germline, CDR1 is SGHNT and CDR2 is YYREEE (reference sequence). The CDR3 length is 12 residues. CDR3 amino acids: CASSLSKETQYF. Here the CDR3 DNA reads TGTGCCAGCAGCTTGTCTAAAGAGACCCAGTACTTC.

The rearrangement joins TRBV6-6 to TRBJ2-2; TRBD2 is a possible D gene (5 bases). There are 13 residues in the CDR3. V was shortened by 0 bases and J by 8 bases, with 7 bases between the two germline ends. In germline, CDR1 is MNHNY, CDR2 SVGAGI (reference sequence). The CDR3 bases are TGTGCCAGCAGTTACTCATCGGGGGGGGAGCTGTTTTTT. This translates into CASSYSSGGELFF.

The rearrangement links TRBV5-1 to TRBJ2-7, with a weak D call TRBD1 (5 bases). V was trimmed by 0 bases and J by 0 bases, leaving 13 bases between them. The V gene's germline CDR1 is SGHRS and CDR2 YFSETQ. The CDR3 has 16 amino acids. The CDR3 reads CASSLAPGRASYEQYF. The CDR3 nucleotides read TGCGCCAGCAGCTTGGCCCCCGGCAGGGCCTCCTACGAGCAGTACTTC.

The V call is TRBV27, the J call TRBJ2-5, with D possibly matching TRBD2 (5 bases). The CDR3 has 13 amino acids. Per germline, CDR1 MNHEY and CDR2 SMNVEV (reference sequence). Trimming removed 9 bases from V and 2 bases from J, with 13 bases in between. The CDR3 sequence is CASRRLEQETQYF. DNA for the CDR3: TGTGCCAGTCGGAGGTTGGAGCAAGAGACCCAGTACTTC.